This T cell receptor beta chain was recovered during a study of CD8 T cells in Susac syndrome. Study as a whole: Among the Susac syndrome patients who underwent sequencing, about 6 had clinically active disease, while eight of them were in remission.

The V segment lost 6 bases and the J segment 10 bases; nucleotides outside the gene matches: 6. CDR3 size: 14 residues. Germline CDR1 and CDR2: SNHLY and FYNNEI. Findings and caveats of the study: Susac-specific public clones numbered 15 to 20 in total CD8+ repertoires (and about 5 in CD8+ TEMRA repertoires).

RNA was extracted with the RNeasy kit, and a quantity of roughly 0.5 to 1 ug was reverse transcribed using random hexamers. TCRdb redid the calling of the immunoSEQ multiplex PCR reads with MiXCR, one entry per CDR3 protein. Among about 84,000 distinct CDR3 sequences listed, roughly 96% were seen once. Comment on this clonotype: Its matching antigen is unknown.

Blood CD8+ and CD4+ T cells underwent high-throughput TCR beta sequencing. Recently defined diagnostic criteria for definite or probable disease were fulfilled by Susac syndrome patients. The rearrangement uses TRBV2 and TRBJ2-1; 13 bases agree with TRBD2. Sequencing used CD8+ T cells from PBMCs. The clonotype comes from a human donor with Susac syndrome. The CDR3, as DNA: TGTGCCAGCAGGGGGACTAGCGGGAAAGGGGAGCAGTTCTTC. Its protein product is CASRGTSGKGEQFF.